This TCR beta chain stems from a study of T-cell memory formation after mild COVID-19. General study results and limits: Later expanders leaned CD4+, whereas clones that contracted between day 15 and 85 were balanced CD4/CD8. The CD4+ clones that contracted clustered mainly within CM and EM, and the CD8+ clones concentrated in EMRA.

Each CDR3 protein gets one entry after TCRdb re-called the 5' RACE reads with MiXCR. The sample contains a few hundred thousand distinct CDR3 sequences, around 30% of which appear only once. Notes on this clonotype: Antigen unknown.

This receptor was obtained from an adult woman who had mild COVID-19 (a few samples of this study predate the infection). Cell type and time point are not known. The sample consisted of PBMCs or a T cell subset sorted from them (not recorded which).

The CDR3 reads CASSSPGRDEQFF. The CDR3 nucleotides read TGTGCCAGCAGCTCCCCCGGCCGCGATGAGCAGTTCTTC. V is TRBV11-2 and J is TRBJ2-1, with no clear D. This CDR3 spans 13 amino acids. The ends were cut back, 4 bases at V and 8 bases at J, with 12 bases in the middle. Germline values: CDR1 SGHAT, CDR2 FQNNGV.